This T cell receptor beta chain was sequenced in a study of blood T cell repertoires in COVID-19. Here immunoSEQ multiplex PCR was the method, and the copy in TCRdb shows in-frame clones only, minus some. The data hold under 350,000 clones, with around 92% observed a single time. The V and J ends lost 7 bases and 6 bases, in that order; junction bases with no gene match: 13. CDR1 and CDR2 from the germline V gene are WNHNN and SYGVQD (reference sequence). The CDR3 loop spans 15 amino acids. The sequencing sample was made of PBMCs or T cells enriched from blood (not recorded which). The sequence was collected from a woman aged 55-75 years who had recovered from COVID-19. The chain is built from TRBV10-1 and TRBJ2-7; TRBD2 agrees at 9 bases. This CDR3 reads CASKERAAGGSEQYF. The CDR3 nucleotides are TGCGCCAGCAAAGAGAGGGCAGCGGGAGGATCCGAGCAGTACTTC.